Below are 31 T cell receptor beta chains sequenced from a single sample in a study of human thymus T cells. In corrective heart surgery, resections were taken, and these provided the thymus tissue. Clones were sequenced by immunoSEQ multiplex PCR, and TCRdb holds only the in-frame ones, with some missing. The table has about 130,000 clones, around 94% seen once. The sample comprised thymus tissue. These receptors all stem from a boy under two years old with a congenital heart defect but otherwise immunologically healthy.

A single count supports this clone. The J gene is TRBJ2-3, the V gene TRBV27; D is perhaps TRBD2 (6 bases). Germline CDR1 is MNHEY and CDR2 is SMNVEV (reference sequence). With 3 bases removed from V and 2 bases from J, the gap between germline ends came to 15 bases. This CDR3 is built from 16 residues. The CDR3 reads CASSFLSSGNTDTQYF. The CDR3 DNA sequence: TGTGCCAGCAGTTTTTTGAGTAGCGGTAACACAGATACGCAGTATTTT.

J is TRBJ1-1 and V is TRBV6-1; possibly TRBD1 for D (5 bases). Between the trimmed V and J ends, which lost 2 bases and 0 bases, there was a span of 13 bases. Germline V gene sequence: CDR1 MNHNS, CDR2 SASEGT. The CDR3 runs 16 residues. Here the CDR3 reads CASSERGRGMNTEAFF. The CDR3 coding sequence is TGTGCCAGCAGTGAAAGGGGTCGGGGAATGAACACTGAAGCTTTCTTT.

The rearrangement links TRBV27 to TRBJ1-4, with D unclear. Germline-derived CDR1 and CDR2 are MNHEY and SMNVEV (reference sequence). The CDR3 loop spans 12 amino acids. Trimming shortened V by 10 bases and J by 0 bases, and 6 bases separated the two germline ends. This chain's CDR3 is CATSATNEKLFF. The CDR3 DNA is TGTGCCACCTCCGCAACTAATGAAAAACTGTTTTTT. Filled out from reference TRBV27 and TRBJ1-4, the complete variable domain reads EAQVTQNPRYLITVTGKKLTVTCSQNMNHEYMSWYRQDPGLGLRQIYYSMNVEVTDKGDVPEGYKVSRKEKRNFPLILESPSPNQTSLYFCATSATNEKLFFGSGTQLSVL.

The chain carries TRBV7-3 and TRBJ2-3; 11 positions match TRBD1. This CDR3 contains 17 residues. Unmatched junction bases numbered 11, after V lost 5 bases and J lost 4 bases. Per germline, CDR1 SGHTA and CDR2 FQGTGA. CDR3 nucleotides: TGTGCCAGCAGCCCCCAGCGGGACAGGGGGTTGGCAGATACGCAGTATTTT. This gives the protein CASSPQRDRGLADTQYF.

The rearrangement links TRBV5-1 to TRBJ2-1, with 7 positions matching TRBD2. This CDR3 spans 17 amino acids. Germline CDR1 and CDR2: SGHRS and YFSETQ. The V segment lost 3 bases and the J segment 9 bases; nucleotides outside the gene matches: 18. CDR3 DNA sequence: TGCGCCAGCAGCTCTTGGAAATCAGAGTCTAGCGGTGTTGAGCAGTTCTTC. Amino acids: CASSSWKSESSGVEQFF.

The chain joins TRBV21-1 to TRBJ2-7; the table assigns TRBD2, which was not confirmed against the DNA. TRBV21-1 is an annotated pseudogene. The CDR3 consists of 15 residues. Here the CDR3 reads CASSSGGVEAYEQYF. DNA for the CDR3: TGTGCCAGCAGCTCAGGAGGGGTAGAGGCCTACGAGCAGTACTTC.

V is TRBV4-1 and J is TRBJ2-5; possible D gene TRBD1, 5 bases. V lost 4 bases, J lost 5 bases, and 11 bases lay in between. CDR1 is MGHRA, CDR2 YSYEKL, per germline. This CDR3 spans 13 amino acids. The DNA for the CDR3 is TGCGCCAGCAGCCGGACAATGATGGAGACCCAGTACTTC. The encoded protein is CASSRTMMETQYF.

The rearrangement links TRBV6-5 to TRBJ1-2, with D perhaps matching TRBD1 (6 bases). The CDR3 is 12 amino acids. The germline CDR1 and CDR2 sequences are MNHEY and SVGAGI. The V end was cut by 5 bases, the J end by 2 bases, with 6 bases between. The CDR3 reads CASSTGNYGYTF. CDR3 DNA sequence: TGTGCCAGCAGTACAGGGAACTATGGCTACACCTTC.

The V call is TRBV4-1, the J call TRBJ2-1; the match to TRBD2 covers 13 bases. The V gene end was trimmed by 0 bases and the J gene end by 5 bases; junction bases not matched to a gene: 10. Germline CDR1 and CDR2: MGHRA and YSYEKL. The CDR3 consists of 19 residues. The CDR3 loop reads CASSQDGGLAGSLNNEQFF. In DNA, the CDR3 is TGCGCCAGCAGCCAAGATGGGGGACTAGCGGGGTCACTAAACAATGAGCAGTTCTTC.

The J gene is TRBJ2-7, the V gene TRBV28; perhaps D is TRBD1 or TRBD2 (5 bases each). Germline lookup yields CDR1 MDHEN and CDR2 SYDVKM. The V end lost 6 bases, the J end lost 3 bases, and 21 bases lay between the germline ends. The CDR3 is made up of 16 amino acids. CDR3 sequence reads: CASRSPNYGANYEQYF. CDR3 nucleotide sequence: TGTGCCAGCAGATCCCCTAATTACGGGGCAAACTACGAGCAGTACTTC.

The chain uses TRBV7-9 and TRBJ2-2; TRBD1 matches 8 bases. CDR1 and CDR2 (germline): SEHNR, FQNEAQ (reference sequence). The CDR3 loop spans 17 amino acids. V gave up 0 bases and J gave up 4 bases; unmatched junction bases: 7. The CDR3 nucleotides read TGTGCCAGCAGCTTAGCCGAGGACAGGGTCGGCACCGGGGAGCTGTTTTTT. Its translation is CASSLAEDRVGTGELFF.

V usage is TRBV4-3 and J usage is TRBJ2-1; D might be TRBD2 (6 bases). Trimming removed 1 base from V and 0 bases from J, with 13 bases in between. Germline assignment: CDR1 LGHNA and CDR2 YSLEER. This CDR3 region has 17 residues. The CDR3 reads CASSQGVAEPSYNEQFF. The CDR3 nucleotides read TGCGCCAGCAGCCAAGGGGTAGCGGAACCCTCCTACAATGAGCAGTTCTTC.

The chain combines TRBV6-1 with TRBJ1-2, with TRBD1 matching 8 bases. Losses at the gene ends were 2 bases for V and 3 bases for J; bases not matched to a gene: 2. Germline CDR1 is MNHNS and CDR2 is SASEGT. CDR3 length equals 14 residues. The CDR3 DNA is TGTGCCAGCAGTGAAAGGGACAGGTACTATGGCTACACCTTC. Protein sequence: CASSERDRYYGYTF.

The V call is TRBV6-5, the J call TRBJ2-1; D unclear. The germline gives CDR1 MNHEY, CDR2 SVGAGI. Trimming shortened V by 5 bases and J by 14 bases, and 19 bases separated the two germline ends. This CDR3 contains 13 residues. CDR3 DNA sequence: TGTGCCAGCAGTCCCCCAATGCGATCCTGGAAGTTCTTC. Protein: CASSPPMRSWKFF.

The chain joins TRBV19 to TRBJ1-5; TRBD1 agrees at 8 bases. Trimming removed 3 bases from V and 7 bases from J; junction bases left unmatched: 11. Germline values: CDR1 LNHDA, CDR2 SQIVND (reference sequence). This CDR3 has 16 amino acids. CDR3 sequence: CASSMESGGASQPQHF. The CDR3 bases are TGTGCCAGTAGTATGGAGTCAGGGGGCGCGAGCCAGCCCCAGCATTTT.

The gene calls are TRBV28 and TRBJ2-3, with 12 bases that match TRBD2. This CDR3 is 18 amino acids long. Looked up from germline, CDR1 is MDHEN and CDR2 is SYDVKM. The V gene end was trimmed by 4 bases and the J gene end by 1 base; junction bases not matched to a gene: 9. The CDR3 nucleotides read TGTGCCAGCAGTTCTTGGCTAGCGGGGGGGTTTGGCACAGATACGCAGTATTTT. Translated: CASSSWLAGGFGTDTQYF.

This clone has a single count. J is TRBJ1-2 and V is TRBV2, with a weak D call TRBD1 (5 bases). The CDR3 consists of 11 residues. Between the trimmed V and J ends, which lost 7 bases and 9 bases, there was a span of 12 bases. Germline V CDR1 and CDR2: SNHLY, FYNNEI. The CDR3 DNA reads TGTGCCAGCACAAGGAGGGGCAGCTACACCTTC. Amino acids: CASTRRGSYTF.

The V and J genes are TRBV27 and TRBJ1-1; the D gene is possibly TRBD1 (5 bases). CDR1 MNHEY and CDR2 SMNVEV come from the germline V gene (reference sequence). V shed 5 bases and J shed 3 bases, with 16 bases lying between them. This CDR3 is built from 15 residues. Here the CDR3 reads CASSPDPRGDTEAFF. The CDR3 nucleotides are TGTGCCAGCAGTCCAGACCCCCGGGGGGACACTGAAGCTTTCTTT.

This chain links TRBV4-3 with TRBJ2-1; TRBD1 aligns across 10 bases. The CDR3 length is 17 residues. Germline V CDR1 and CDR2: LGHNA, YSLEER. V lost 1 base to trimming and J lost 3 bases; unmatched junction nucleotides: 6. The CDR3 here is CASSQGGGTGDYNEQFF. The DNA for the CDR3 is TGCGCCAGCAGCCAAGGGGGGGGGACAGGGGACTACAATGAGCAGTTCTTC.

The chain combines TRBV7-2 with TRBJ2-7; D unresolved. The germline V gene encodes CDR1 SGHTA and CDR2 FQGNSA. Trimming removed 1 base from V and 4 bases from J, with 8 bases in between. This CDR3 comprises 13 residues. The CDR3 DNA follows: TGTGCCAGCAGCTTAGTAGCACAGTACGAGCAGTACTTC. This gives the protein CASSLVAQYEQYF.

This sequence joins TRBV19 and TRBJ2-3, with 7 bases identical to TRBD1. The CDR3 is made up of 14 amino acids. V lost 5 bases and J lost 3; bases outside the gene matches: 5. Germline CDR1 LNHDA, CDR2 SQIVND (reference sequence). The CDR3 region is CASSADRATDTQYF. The DNA for the CDR3 is TGTGCCAGTAGTGCCGACAGGGCAACAGATACGCAGTATTTT.

This clone came up a few times. V is TRBV28 and J is TRBJ1-5; D perhaps matches TRBD1 (6 bases). V lost 7 bases to trimming and J lost 9 bases, with 19 bases between them. The CDR3 loop spans 14 amino acids. Germline V gene lookup returns CDR1 MDHEN and CDR2 SYDVKM. The CDR3 region is CASMGRGLRGPQHF. CDR3 nucleotides: TGTGCCAGCATGGGCAGGGGCCTTAGAGGGCCCCAGCATTTT.

The chain joins TRBV18 to TRBJ1-2; 7 bases fit TRBD1. The CDR3 consists of 13 residues. V shed 2 bases, J shed 4 bases, and the junction held 1 base outside the gene matches. Germline loops: CDR1 KGHSH, CDR2 LQKENI. The CDR3 nucleotides read TGTGCCAGCTCACCAGGGACAGCCTATGGCTACACCTTC. Amino acids: CASSPGTAYGYTF.

This rearrangement joins TRBV6-1 to TRBJ2-3, with 8 nucleotides matching TRBD1. V lost 7 bases to trimming and J lost 3 bases; unmatched junction nucleotides: 9. The CDR3 is 15 amino acids. CDR1 and CDR2 from the germline V gene are MNHNS and SASEGT. The CDR3 protein is CASTTTTGGTDTQYF. The CDR3, as DNA: TGTGCCAGCACTACCACCACAGGGGGGACAGATACGCAGTATTTT.

The chain links TRBV30 to TRBJ2-3, with D possibly matching TRBD2 (5 bases). V gave up 2 bases and J gave up 2 bases, with 14 bases separating them. The CDR3 contains 15 residues. Germline V gene data show CDR1 as GTSNPN and CDR2 as SVGIG (reference sequence). Here the CDR3 reads CAWSRTSGVTDTQYF. For the CDR3, the DNA is TGTGCCTGGAGTCGTACCTCCGGGGTCACAGATACGCAGTATTTT.

This rearrangement joins TRBV5-1 to TRBJ1-1; weak D call: TRBD1 (6 bases). Germline V gene sequence: CDR1 SGHRS, CDR2 YFSETQ. V dropped 0 bases and J dropped 6 bases, with 27 bases sitting between them. There are 19 residues in the CDR3. The DNA of the CDR3 is TGCGCCAGCAGCTTGGGGGATGGAACGCCTACAGGGAGAGTCTCTGAAGCTTTCTTT. It codes for CASSLGDGTPTGRVSEAFF.

This clone has just one count. This chain links TRBV16 with TRBJ1-5; 10 bases fit TRBD1. CDR1 and CDR2 from the germline V gene are KGHSY and FQNENV. The CDR3 has 17 residues. Trimming removed 2 bases from V and 1 base from J; junction bases left unmatched: 5. DNA of the CDR3: TGTGCCAGCAGCCAACGGGACAGGGGACGGAGCAATCAGCCCCAGCATTTT. It codes for CASSQRDRGRSNQPQHF.

This chain links TRBV4-3 with TRBJ2-1; 10 bases map to TRBD2. The CDR3 spans 20 residues. Germline CDR1 and CDR2: LGHNA and YSLEER. The ends lost 0 bases at V and 4 bases at J; junction bases unmatched: 15. CDR3 protein: CASSQETLAGENLNYNEQFF. CDR3 DNA: TGCGCCAGCAGCCAAGAGACGCTAGCGGGGGAGAACTTGAATTACAATGAGCAGTTCTTC.

The chain employs TRBV19 and TRBJ2-1; the match to TRBD1 covers 8 bases. Per the germline V gene, CDR1 is LNHDA and CDR2 is SQIVND (reference sequence). Trimming at V came to 1 base and at J to 4 bases, leaving 6 bases not matched to a gene. The CDR3 consists of 16 residues. CDR3 sequence reads: CASSIAPRGPYNEQFF. The DNA for the CDR3 is TGTGCCAGTAGTATAGCACCCAGGGGGCCTTACAATGAGCAGTTCTTC.

The CDR3 coding sequence is TGTGCCAGTAGTACCCTCTACTTCACAGGGGAACAGCCCCAGCATTTT. Translating gives CASSTLYFTGEQPQHF. The chain joins TRBV19 to TRBJ1-5; 7 positions agree with TRBD1. This CDR3 spans 16 amino acids. In germline, CDR1 is LNHDA, CDR2 SQIVND (reference sequence). The J segment lost 7 bases and the V segment lost 4 bases, leaving 13 bases of the junction unmatched.

This chain uses TRBV28 with TRBJ1-2; D gene unclear. CDR1 and CDR2 from the germline V gene are MDHEN and SYDVKM. The CDR3 totals 19 residues. Trimming removed 10 bases at V and 4 bases at J, with 34 bases between. This chain's CDR3 is CATTNINGVYAGQPYGYTF. CDR3 sequence (DNA): TGTGCCACCACGAATATTAATGGGGTTTACGCAGGCCAGCCCTATGGCTACACCTTC.